What follows is one TCR beta chain and its context. Its antigen remains unidentified. With 0 bases removed from V and 3 bases from J, the gap between germline ends came to 10 bases. CDR1 is SGDLS and CDR2 is YYNGEE in the germline V gene. The CDR3 has 15 amino acids. These data are taken from a study of Ad26.COV2.S vaccination and SARS-CoV-2 variants. Study background: Donor participated within the Ad26.COV2.S arm of the COV1001 trial. The study gave Ad26.COV2.S intramuscularly, once or twice 56 days apart. Study-wide points: Vaccine recipients showed a spike-specific TCR breadth that was higher than in placebo recipients.

Specified treatment: 15 to 20 received Ad26.COV2.S at low or high dose, single or two shots; several received placebo; per-sample allocation not given. Sampling was done on day 63 after the first vaccine or placebo injection. Cohort 1b enrolled adults aged 18-55 years in Boston. Clones were sequenced by immunoSEQ multiplex PCR, and TCRdb holds only the in-frame ones, with some missing. The table has hundreds of thousands of clones, approximately 89% seen once. The V call is TRBV9, the J call TRBJ2-1, with D perhaps being TRBD1 or TRBD2 (6 bases each). Sequenced material: peripheral blood, taken in a trial of Ad26.COV2.S vaccine versus placebo. This receptor was identified in a person aged 18 to 59 who received the Ad26.COV2.S COVID-19 vaccine or a placebo. In nucleotides, the CDR3 is TGTGCCAGCAGCGTAGTCGAGGGGGGCTACAATGAGCAGTTCTTC. As protein: CASSVVEGGYNEQFF.